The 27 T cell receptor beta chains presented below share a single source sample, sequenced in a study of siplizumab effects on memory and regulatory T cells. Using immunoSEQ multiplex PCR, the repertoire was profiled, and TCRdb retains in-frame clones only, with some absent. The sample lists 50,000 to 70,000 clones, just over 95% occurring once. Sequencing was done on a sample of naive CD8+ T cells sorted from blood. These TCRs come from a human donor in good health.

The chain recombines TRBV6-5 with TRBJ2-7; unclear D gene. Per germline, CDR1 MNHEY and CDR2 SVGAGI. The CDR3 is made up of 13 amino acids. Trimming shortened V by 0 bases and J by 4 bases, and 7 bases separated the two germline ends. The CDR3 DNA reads TGTGCCAGCAGTTACTCGAGCCCGTACGAGCAGTACTTC. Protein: CASSYSSPYEQYF.

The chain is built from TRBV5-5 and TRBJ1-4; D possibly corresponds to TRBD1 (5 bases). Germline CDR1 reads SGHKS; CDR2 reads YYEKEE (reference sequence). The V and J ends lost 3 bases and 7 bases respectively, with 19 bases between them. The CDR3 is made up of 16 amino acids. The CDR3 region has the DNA TGTGCCAGCAGCTCGACCCTGGGGGAATTGGGTGAAAAACTGTTTTTT. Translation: CASSSTLGELGEKLFF.

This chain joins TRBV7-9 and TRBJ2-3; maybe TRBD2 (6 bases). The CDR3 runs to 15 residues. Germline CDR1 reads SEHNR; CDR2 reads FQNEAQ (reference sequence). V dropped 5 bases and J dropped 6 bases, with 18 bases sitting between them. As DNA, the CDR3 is TGTGCCAGCAGCCAACGGGACTCAAATGGCGATACGCAGTATTTT. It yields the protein CASSQRDSNGDTQYF.

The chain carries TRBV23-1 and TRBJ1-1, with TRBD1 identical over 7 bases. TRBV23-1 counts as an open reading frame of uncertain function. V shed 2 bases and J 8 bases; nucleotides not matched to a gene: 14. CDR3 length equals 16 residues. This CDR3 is CASSQTDRDGRLEAFF. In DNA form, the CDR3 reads TGCGCCAGCAGTCAAACCGACAGGGACGGTCGACTGGAAGCTTTCTTT.

This CDR3 is CASSLGLGNSPLHF. CDR3 DNA sequence: TGTGCCAGCAGCTTGGGGTTGGGGAATTCACCCCTCCACTTT. The rearrangement joins TRBV13 to TRBJ1-6, with D uncertain. Germline V CDR1 and CDR2: PRHDT, FYEKMQ (reference sequence). The CDR3 has 14 residues. Trimming took off 3 bases at V and 7 bases at J, with 10 bases between the two ends.

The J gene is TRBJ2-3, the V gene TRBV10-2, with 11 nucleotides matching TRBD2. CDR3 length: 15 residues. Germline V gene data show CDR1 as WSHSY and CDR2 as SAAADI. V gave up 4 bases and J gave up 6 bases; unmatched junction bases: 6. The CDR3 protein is CASSGLAGGPDTQYF. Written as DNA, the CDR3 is TGCGCCAGCAGTGGGTTAGCGGGGGGGCCCGATACGCAGTATTTT.

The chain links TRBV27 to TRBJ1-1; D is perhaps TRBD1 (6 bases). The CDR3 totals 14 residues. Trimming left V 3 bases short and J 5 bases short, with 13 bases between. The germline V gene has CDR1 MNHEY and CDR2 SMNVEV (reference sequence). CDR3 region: CASSFGRGRTEAFF. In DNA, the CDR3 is TGTGCCAGCAGTTTCGGAAGGGGGAGGACTGAAGCTTTCTTT.

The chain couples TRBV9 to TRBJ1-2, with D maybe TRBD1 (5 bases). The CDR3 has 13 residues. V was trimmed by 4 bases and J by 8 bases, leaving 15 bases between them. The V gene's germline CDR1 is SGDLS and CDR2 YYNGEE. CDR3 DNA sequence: TGTGCCAGCAGCCTCCCGGGGCGCCAGGGCTACACCTTC. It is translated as CASSLPGRQGYTF.

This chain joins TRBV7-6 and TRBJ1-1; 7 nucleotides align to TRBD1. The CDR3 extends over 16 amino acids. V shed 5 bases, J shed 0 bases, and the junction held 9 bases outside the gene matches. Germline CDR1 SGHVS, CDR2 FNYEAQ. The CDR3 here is CASSPGQEAMNTEAFF. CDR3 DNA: TGTGCCAGCAGCCCTGGACAGGAAGCTATGAACACTGAAGCTTTCTTT.

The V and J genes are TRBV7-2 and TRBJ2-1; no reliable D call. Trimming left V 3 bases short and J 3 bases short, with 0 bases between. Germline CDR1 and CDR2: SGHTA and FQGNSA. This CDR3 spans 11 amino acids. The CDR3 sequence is CASSFYNEQFF. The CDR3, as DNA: TGTGCCAGCAGCTTCTACAATGAGCAGTTCTTC. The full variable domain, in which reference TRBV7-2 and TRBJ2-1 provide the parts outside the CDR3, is GAGVSQSPSNKVTEKGKDVELRCDPISGHTALYWYRQSLGQGLEFLIYFQGNSAPDKSGLPSDRFSAERTGGSVSTLTIQRTQQEDSAVYLCASSFYNEQFFGPGTRLTVL.

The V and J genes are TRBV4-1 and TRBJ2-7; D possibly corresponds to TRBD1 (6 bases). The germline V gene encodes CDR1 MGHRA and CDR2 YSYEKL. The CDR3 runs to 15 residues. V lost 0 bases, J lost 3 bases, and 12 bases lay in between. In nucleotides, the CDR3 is TGCGCCAGCAGCCAAGAAACGAGGACAGACTACGAGCAGTACTTC. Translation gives CASSQETRTDYEQYF.

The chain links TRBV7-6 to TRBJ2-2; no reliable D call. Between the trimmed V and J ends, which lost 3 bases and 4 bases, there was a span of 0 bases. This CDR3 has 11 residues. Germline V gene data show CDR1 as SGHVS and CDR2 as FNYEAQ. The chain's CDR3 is CASSFTGELFF. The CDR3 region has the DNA TGTGCCAGCAGCTTCACCGGGGAGCTGTTTTTT. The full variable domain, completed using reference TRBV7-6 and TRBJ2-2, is GAGVSQSPRYKVTKRGQDVALRCDPISGHVSLYWYRQALGQGPEFLTYFNYEAQQDKSGLPNDRFSAERPEGSISTLTIQRTEQRDSAMYRCASSFTGELFFGEGSRLTVL.

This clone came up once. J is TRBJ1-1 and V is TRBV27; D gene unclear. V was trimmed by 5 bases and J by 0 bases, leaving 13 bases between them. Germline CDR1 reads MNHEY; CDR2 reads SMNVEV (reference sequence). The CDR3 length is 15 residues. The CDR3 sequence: CASSAAGNMNTEAFF. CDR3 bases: TGTGCCAGCAGTGCCGCAGGCAACATGAACACTGAAGCTTTCTTT.

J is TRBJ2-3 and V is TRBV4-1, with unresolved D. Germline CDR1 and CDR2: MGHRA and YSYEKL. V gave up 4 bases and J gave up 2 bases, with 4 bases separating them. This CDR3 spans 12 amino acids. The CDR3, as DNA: TGCGCCAGCAGCCGCTACACAGATACGCAGTATTTT. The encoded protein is CASSRYTDTQYF.

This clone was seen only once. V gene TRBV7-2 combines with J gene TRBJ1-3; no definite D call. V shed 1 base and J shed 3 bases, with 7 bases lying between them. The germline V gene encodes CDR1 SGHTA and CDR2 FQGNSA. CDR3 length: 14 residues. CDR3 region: CASSLGGYGNTIYF. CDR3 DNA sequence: TGTGCCAGCAGCTTAGGGGGTTATGGAAACACCATATATTTT.

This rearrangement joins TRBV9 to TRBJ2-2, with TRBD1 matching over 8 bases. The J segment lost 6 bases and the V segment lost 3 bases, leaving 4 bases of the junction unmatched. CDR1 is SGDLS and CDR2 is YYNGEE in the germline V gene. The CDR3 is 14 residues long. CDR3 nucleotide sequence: TGTGCCAGCAGCGGAACACAGGGGGCCGGGGAGCTGTTTTTT. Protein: CASSGTQGAGELFF. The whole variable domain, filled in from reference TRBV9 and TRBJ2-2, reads DSGVTQTPKHLITATGQRVTLRCSPRSGDLSVYWYQQSLDQGLQFLIQYYNGEERAKGNILERFSAQQFPDLHSELNLSSLELGDSALYFCASSGTQGAGELFFGEGSRLTVL.

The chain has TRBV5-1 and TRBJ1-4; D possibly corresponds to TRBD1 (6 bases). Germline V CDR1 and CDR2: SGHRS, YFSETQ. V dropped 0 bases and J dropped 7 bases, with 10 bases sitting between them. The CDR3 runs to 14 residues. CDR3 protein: CASSLGQGSEKLFF. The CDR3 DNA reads TGCGCCAGCAGCTTGGGGCAGGGGTCTGAAAAACTGTTTTTT.

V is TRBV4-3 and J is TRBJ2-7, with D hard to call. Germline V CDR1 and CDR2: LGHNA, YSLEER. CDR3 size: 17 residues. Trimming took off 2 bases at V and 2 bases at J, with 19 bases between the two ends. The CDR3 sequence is CASSQNLSPDGAYEQYF. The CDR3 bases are TGCGCCAGCAGCCAAAACTTAAGCCCGGACGGAGCCTACGAGCAGTACTTC.

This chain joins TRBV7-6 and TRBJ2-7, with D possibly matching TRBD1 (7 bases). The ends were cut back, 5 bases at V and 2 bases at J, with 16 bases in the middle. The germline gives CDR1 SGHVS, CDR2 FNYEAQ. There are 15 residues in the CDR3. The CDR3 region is CASSPTRGEPYEQYF. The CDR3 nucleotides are TGTGCCAGCAGCCCCACCAGGGGGGAACCCTACGAGCAGTACTTC.

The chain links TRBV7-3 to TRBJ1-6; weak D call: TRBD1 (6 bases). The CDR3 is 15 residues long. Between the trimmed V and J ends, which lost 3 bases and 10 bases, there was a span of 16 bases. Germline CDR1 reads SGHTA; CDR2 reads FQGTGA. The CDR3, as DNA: TGTGCCAGCAGCTTCGGAACAGGGTCAACCTCACCCCTCCACTTT. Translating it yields CASSFGTGSTSPLHF.

DNA of the CDR3: TGTGCTAGTGGTTTGGTCGGGAACACTGAAGCTTTCTTT. Translated: CASGLVGNTEAFF. The V gene is TRBV12-5, the J gene TRBJ1-1; no definite D call. The CDR3 extends over 13 amino acids. V was trimmed by 0 bases and J by 1 base, leaving 3 bases between them. Germline CDR1 and CDR2: LGHNT and FRNRAP. Complete variable domain (other parts from reference TRBV12-5 and TRBJ1-1): DARVTQTPRHKVTEMGQEVTMRCQPILGHNTVFWYRQTMMQGLELLAYFRNRAPLDDSGMPKDRFSAEMPDATLATLKIQPSEPRDSAVYFCASGLVGNTEAFFGQGTRLTVV.

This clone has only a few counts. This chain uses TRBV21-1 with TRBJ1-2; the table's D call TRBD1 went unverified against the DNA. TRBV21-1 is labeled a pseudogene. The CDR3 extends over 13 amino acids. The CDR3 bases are TGTGCCAGCAGCGCCTCGCAGGACAGTGGCTACACCTTC. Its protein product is CASSASQDSGYTF.

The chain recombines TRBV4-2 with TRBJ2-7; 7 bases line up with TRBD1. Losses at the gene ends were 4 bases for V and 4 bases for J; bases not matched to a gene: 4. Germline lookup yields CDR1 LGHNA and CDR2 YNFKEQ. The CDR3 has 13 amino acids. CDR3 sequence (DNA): TGTGCCAGCAGCCTTGGGACAGATTACGAGCAGTACTTC. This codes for CASSLGTDYEQYF.

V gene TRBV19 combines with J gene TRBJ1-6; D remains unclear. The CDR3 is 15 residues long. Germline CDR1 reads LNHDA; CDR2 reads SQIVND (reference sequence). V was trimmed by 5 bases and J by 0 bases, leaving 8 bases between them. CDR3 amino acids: CASSPSNSYNSPLHF. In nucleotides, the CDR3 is TGTGCCAGTAGTCCCAGTAACTCCTATAATTCACCCCTCCACTTT.

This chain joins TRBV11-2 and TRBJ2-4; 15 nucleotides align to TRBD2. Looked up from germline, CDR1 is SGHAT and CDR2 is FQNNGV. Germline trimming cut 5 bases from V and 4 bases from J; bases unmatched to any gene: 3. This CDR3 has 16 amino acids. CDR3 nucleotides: TGTGCCAGCAGCGGACTAGCGGGGGGGTGGAAAAACATTCAGTACTTC. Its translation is CASSGLAGGWKNIQYF.

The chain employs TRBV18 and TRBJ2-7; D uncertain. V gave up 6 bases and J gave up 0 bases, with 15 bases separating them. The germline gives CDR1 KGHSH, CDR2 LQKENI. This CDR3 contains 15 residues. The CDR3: CASSRTQDGSYEQYF. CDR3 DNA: TGTGCCAGCTCGCGAACTCAGGACGGCTCCTACGAGCAGTACTTC.

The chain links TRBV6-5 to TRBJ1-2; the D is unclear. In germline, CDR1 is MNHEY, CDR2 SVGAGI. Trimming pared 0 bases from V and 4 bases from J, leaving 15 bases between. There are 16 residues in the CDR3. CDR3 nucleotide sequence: TGTGCCAGCAGTTACTCAGCAGGCGATCAAGGCTATGGCTACACCTTC. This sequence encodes CASSYSAGDQGYGYTF.